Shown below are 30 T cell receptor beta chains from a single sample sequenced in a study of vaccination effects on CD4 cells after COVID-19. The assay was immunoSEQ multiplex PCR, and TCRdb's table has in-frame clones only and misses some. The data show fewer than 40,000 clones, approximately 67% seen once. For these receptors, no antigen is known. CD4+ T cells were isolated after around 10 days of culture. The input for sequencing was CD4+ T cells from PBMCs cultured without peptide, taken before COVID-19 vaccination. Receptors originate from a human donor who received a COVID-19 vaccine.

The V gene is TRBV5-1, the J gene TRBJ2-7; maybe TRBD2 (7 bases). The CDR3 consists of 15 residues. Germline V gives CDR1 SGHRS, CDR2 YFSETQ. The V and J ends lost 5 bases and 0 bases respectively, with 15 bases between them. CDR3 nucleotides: TGCGCCAGCAGGCAGACAAGGGGGGGCTCCTACGAGCAGTACTTC. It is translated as CASRQTRGGSYEQYF.

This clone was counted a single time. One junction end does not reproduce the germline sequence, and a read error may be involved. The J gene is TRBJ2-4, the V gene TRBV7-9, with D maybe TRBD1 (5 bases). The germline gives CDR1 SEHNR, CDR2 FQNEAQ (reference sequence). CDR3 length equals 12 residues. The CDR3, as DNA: TGTGCCAGCAGCTTAGCGGGGCCCTCGACGCACTTC. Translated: CASSLAGPSTHF.

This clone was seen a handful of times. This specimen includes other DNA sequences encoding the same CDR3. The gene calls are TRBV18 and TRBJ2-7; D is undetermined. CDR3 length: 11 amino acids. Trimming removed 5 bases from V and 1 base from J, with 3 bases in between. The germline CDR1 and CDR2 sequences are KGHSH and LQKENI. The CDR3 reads CASSSSYEQYF. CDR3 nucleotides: TGTGCCAGCTCATCGTCCTACGAGCAGTACTTC.

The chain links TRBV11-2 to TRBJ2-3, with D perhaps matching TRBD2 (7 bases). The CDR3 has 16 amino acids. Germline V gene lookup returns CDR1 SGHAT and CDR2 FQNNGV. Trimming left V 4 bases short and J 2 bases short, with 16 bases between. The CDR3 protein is CASSSIGGGFTDTQYF. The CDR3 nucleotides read TGTGCCAGCAGCTCAATAGGGGGGGGGTTCACAGATACGCAGTATTTT.

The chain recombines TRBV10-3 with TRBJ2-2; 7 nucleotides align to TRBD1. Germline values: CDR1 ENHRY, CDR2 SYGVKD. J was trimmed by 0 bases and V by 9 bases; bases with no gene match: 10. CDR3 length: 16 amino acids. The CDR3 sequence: CAMGYTGAANTGELFF. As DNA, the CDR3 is TGTGCCATGGGATACACAGGGGCTGCGAACACCGGGGAGCTGTTTTTT.

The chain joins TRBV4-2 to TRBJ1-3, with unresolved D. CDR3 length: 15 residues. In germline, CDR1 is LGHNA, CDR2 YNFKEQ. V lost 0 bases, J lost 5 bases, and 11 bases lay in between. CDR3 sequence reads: CASSQDGQYRNTIYF. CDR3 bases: TGTGCCAGCAGCCAAGATGGGCAGTATAGAAACACCATATATTTT.

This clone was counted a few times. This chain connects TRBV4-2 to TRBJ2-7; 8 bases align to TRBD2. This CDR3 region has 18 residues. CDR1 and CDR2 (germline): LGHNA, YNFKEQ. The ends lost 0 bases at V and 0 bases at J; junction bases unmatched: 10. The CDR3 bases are TGTGCCAGCAGCCAAGATTTGGCCCTAGCGGGTTTCTCCTACGAGCAGTACTTC. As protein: CASSQDLALAGFSYEQYF.

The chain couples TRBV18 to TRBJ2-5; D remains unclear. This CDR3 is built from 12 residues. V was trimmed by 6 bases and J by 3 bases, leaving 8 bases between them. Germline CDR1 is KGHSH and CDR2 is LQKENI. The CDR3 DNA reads TGTGCCAGCTCGACGTCAGAAGAGACCCAGTACTTC. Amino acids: CASSTSEETQYF.

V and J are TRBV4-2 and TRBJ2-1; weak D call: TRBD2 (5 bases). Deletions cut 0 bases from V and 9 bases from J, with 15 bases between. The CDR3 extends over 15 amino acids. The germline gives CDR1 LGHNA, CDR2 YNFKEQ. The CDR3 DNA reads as TGTGCCAGCAGCCAAGAAGCCCCCGGAGAGGGTGAGCAGTTCTTC. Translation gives CASSQEAPGEGEQFF.

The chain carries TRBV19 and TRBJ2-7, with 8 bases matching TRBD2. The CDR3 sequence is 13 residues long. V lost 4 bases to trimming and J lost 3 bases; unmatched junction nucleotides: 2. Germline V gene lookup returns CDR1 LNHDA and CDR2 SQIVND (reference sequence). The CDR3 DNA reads TGTGCCAGTAGTAAGACTAGCGTCTACGAGCAGTACTTC. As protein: CASSKTSVYEQYF.

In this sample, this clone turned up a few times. The CDR3 is CASSLLDTQYF. The CDR3 nucleotides are TGTGCCAGCAGCCTACTAGATACGCAGTATTTT. The rearrangement uses TRBV3-1 (or the pseudogene TRBV3-2) and TRBJ2-3; D is unresolved. The CDR3 length is 11 residues. CDR1 is LGHDT, CDR2 YNNKEL, per germline (reference sequence). V was clipped by 4 bases and J by 5 bases, with 4 bases between them.

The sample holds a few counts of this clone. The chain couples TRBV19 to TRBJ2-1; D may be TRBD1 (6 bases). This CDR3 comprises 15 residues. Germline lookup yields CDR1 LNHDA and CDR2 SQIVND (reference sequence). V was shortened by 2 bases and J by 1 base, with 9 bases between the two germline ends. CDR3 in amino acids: CASSIIRGSYNEQFF. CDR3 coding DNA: TGTGCCAGTAGTATAATCAGGGGTTCCTACAATGAGCAGTTCTTC. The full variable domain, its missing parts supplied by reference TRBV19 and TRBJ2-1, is DGGITQSPKYLFRKEGQNVTLSCEQNLNHDAMYWYRQDPGQGLRLIYYSQIVNDFQKGDIAEGYSVSREKKESFPLTVTSAQKNPTAFYLCASSIIRGSYNEQFFGPGTRLTVL.

The CDR3 region is CASTPGDYGYTF. Here the CDR3 DNA reads TGTGCCAGCACCCCAGGGGACTATGGCTACACCTTC. This sequence joins TRBV6-5 and TRBJ1-2, with a tentative D call TRBD1 (6 bases). This CDR3 is built from 12 residues. Trimming left V 7 bases short and J 3 bases short, with 9 bases between. The germline V gene encodes CDR1 MNHEY and CDR2 SVGAGI.

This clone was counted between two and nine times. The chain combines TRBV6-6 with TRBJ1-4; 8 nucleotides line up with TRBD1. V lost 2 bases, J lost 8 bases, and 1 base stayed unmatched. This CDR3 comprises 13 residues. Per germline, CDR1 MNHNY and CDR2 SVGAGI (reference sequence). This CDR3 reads CASSYGTGEKLFF. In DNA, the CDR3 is TGTGCCAGCAGTTACGGGACAGGCGAAAAACTGTTTTTT.

CDR3 nucleotide sequence: TGTGCCAGCTCACCACAGGTCCTGAACACTGAAGCTTTCTTT. This codes for CASSPQVLNTEAFF. The chain recombines TRBV18 with TRBJ1-1; D is unclear. This CDR3 contains 14 residues. Germline CDR1 KGHSH, CDR2 LQKENI. V lost 1 base and J lost 0, with 6 bases in between.

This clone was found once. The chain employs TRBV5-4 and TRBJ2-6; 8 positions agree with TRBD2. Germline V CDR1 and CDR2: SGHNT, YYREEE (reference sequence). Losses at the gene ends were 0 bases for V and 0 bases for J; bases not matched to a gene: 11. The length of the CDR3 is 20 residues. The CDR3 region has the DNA TGTGCCAGCAGCTTGGATTGGGGTGGCGGGGGGAGCTCTGGGGCCAACGTCCTGACTTTC. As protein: CASSLDWGGGGSSGANVLTF.

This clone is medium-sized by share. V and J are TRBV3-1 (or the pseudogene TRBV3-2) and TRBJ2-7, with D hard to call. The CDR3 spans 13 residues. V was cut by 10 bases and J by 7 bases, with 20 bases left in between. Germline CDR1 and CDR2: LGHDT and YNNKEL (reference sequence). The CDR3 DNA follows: TGTGCCACGGGCCAAAGCAATGTGGGGGAGCAGTACTTC. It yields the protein CATGQSNVGEQYF.

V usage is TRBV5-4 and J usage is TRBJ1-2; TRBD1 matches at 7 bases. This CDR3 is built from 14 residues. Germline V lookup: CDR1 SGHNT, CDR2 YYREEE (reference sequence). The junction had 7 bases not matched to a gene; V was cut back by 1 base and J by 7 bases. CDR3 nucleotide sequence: TGTGCCAGCAGCTTGCATCAGGGGGGATCTGGCTACACCTTC. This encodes CASSLHQGGSGYTF.

This CDR3 is CASHPVGQGKVNTEAFF. CDR3 in DNA: TGTGCCAGCCACCCGGTCGGGCAGGGGAAGGTGAACACTGAAGCTTTCTTT. The V call is TRBV19, the J call TRBJ1-1; D is possibly TRBD1 (6 bases). Deletions cut 9 bases from V and 0 bases from J, with 23 bases between. Germline values: CDR1 LNHDA, CDR2 SQIVND (reference sequence). This CDR3 is 17 amino acids long.

CDR3 DNA sequence: TGTGCCAGTAGTATAGTGGGTGGGACAGGTACTAACACTGAAGCTTTCTTT. It specifies CASSIVGGTGTNTEAFF. The V gene is TRBV19, the J gene TRBJ1-1; 8 nucleotides agree with TRBD1. There are 17 residues in the CDR3. Germline-derived CDR1 and CDR2 are LNHDA and SQIVND (reference sequence). J lost 2 bases, V lost 1 base, and 9 bases had no gene match.

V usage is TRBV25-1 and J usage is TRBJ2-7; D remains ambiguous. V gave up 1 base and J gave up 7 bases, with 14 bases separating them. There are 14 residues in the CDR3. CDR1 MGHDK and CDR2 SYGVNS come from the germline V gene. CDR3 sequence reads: CASSELGSMGEQYF. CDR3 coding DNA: TGTGCCAGCAGTGAATTAGGGTCGATGGGGGAGCAGTACTTC.

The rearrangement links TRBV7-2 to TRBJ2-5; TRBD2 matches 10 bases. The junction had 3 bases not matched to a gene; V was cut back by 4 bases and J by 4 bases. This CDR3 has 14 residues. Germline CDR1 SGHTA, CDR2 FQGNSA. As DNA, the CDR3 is TGTGCCAGCAGCTGGGGACTAGCGAGAGAGACCCAGTACTTC. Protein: CASSWGLARETQYF.

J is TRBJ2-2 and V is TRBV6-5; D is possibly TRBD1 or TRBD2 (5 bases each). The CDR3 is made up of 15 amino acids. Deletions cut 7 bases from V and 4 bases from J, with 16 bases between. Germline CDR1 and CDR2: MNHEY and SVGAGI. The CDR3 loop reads CASKNRDRRTGELFF. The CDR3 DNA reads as TGTGCCAGCAAAAACCGGGACCGCCGCACCGGGGAGCTGTTTTTT.

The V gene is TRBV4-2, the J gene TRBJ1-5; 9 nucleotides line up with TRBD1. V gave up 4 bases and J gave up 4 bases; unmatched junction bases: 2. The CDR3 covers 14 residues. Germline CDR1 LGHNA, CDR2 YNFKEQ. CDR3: CASSPGTGNQPQHF. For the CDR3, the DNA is TGTGCCAGCAGCCCTGGGACAGGGAATCAGCCCCAGCATTTT.

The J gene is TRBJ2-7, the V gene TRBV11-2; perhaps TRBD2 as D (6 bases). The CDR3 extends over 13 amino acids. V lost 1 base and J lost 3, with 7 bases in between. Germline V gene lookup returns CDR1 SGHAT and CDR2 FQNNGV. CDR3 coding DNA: TGTGCCAGCAGCTTAGTGACTAGCTACGAGCAGTACTTC. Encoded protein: CASSLVTSYEQYF.

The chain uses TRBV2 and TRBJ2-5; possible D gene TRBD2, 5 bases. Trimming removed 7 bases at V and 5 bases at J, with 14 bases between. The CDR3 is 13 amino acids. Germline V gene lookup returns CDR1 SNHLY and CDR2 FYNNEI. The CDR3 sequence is CASTKLVYETQYF. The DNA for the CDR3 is TGTGCCAGCACTAAACTAGTTTACGAGACCCAGTACTTC.

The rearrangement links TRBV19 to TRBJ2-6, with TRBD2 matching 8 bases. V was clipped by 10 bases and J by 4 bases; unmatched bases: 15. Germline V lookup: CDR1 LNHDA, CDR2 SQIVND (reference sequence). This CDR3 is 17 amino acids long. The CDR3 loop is CAIDAASGGSGANVLTF. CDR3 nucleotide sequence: TGTGCCATCGACGCGGCCTCGGGGGGGTCAGGGGCCAACGTCCTGACTTTC.

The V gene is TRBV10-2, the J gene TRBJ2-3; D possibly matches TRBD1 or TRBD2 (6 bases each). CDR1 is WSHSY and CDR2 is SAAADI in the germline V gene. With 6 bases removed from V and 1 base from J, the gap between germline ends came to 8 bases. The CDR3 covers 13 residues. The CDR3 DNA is TGCGCCAGCAGGGAGGGGGGCACAGATACGCAGTATTTT. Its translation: CASREGGTDTQYF.

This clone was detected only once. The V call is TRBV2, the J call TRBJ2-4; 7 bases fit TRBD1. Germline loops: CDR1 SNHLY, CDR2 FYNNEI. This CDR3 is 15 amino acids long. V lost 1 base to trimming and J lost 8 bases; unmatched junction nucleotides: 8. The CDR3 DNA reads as TGTGCCAGCAGTGAAGATCTCAGGGGGTCCGACATTCAGTACTTC. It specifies CASSEDLRGSDIQYF.

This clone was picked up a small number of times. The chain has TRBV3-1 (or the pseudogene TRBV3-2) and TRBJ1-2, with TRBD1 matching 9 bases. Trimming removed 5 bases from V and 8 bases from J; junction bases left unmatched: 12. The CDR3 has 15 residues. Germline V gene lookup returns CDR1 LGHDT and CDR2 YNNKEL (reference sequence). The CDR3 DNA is TGTGCCAGCAGCGATACCGGGACAGGGTCGGGGGGCTACACCTTC. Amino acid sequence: CASSDTGTGSGGYTF.